This entry lists 17 T cell receptor beta chains sequenced from one sample in a study of cytomegalovirus exposure and HLA in healthy donors. 13 Jbeta primers and 60 Vbeta primers were used for the PCR. Assay: immunoSEQ multiplex PCR; the TCRdb copy retains only in-frame clones and omits some. In the table there are roughly 150,000 clones, over 60% of which are singletons. Sequencing was performed on PBMCs. The receptors were gathered from a woman aged 25 to 39 in good health and CMV-seropositive.

J is TRBJ2-5 and V is TRBV18; 12 positions agree with TRBD2. The end of the DNA fits TRBJ2-7 better, so the J call may be wrong. The CDR3 covers 15 residues. The germline V gene has CDR1 KGHSH and CDR2 LQKENI. The CDR3 protein is CASSLTSGRLDEQYF. The CDR3 DNA follows: TGTGCCAGCTCACTAACTAGCGGGAGGTTAGACGAGCAGTACTTC.

This clone has only a few counts. This sequence joins TRBV25-1 and TRBJ1-1, with 8 bases identical to TRBD1. Germline CDR1 is MGHDK and CDR2 is SYGVNS. V dropped 1 base and J dropped 4; count of bases not matched to a gene: 14. The CDR3 extends over 18 amino acids. The DNA for the CDR3 is TGTGCCAGCAGTGAATCCATTGGACAGGGAACTTTTGGCACTGAAGCTTTCTTT. This sequence encodes CASSESIGQGTFGTEAFF.

The V gene is TRBV2, the J gene TRBJ1-2; no firm D call. The V and J ends lost 7 bases and 3 bases respectively, with 18 bases between them. CDR3 length equals 15 residues. The germline CDR1 and CDR2 sequences are SNHLY and FYNNEI. DNA of the CDR3: TGTGCCAGCACTTCTAAGCAGGTAGTTTACTATGGCTACACCTTC. Its protein product is CASTSKQVVYYGYTF.

The gene calls are TRBV7-9 and TRBJ1-1; 12 bases map to TRBD1. This CDR3 region has 16 residues. Losses at the gene ends were 4 bases for V and 5 bases for J; bases not matched to a gene: 8. The germline CDR1 and CDR2 sequences are SEHNR and FQNEAQ (reference sequence). The CDR3 DNA reads TGTGCCAGCAGCTCCCGGGACAGGGGGCGTTGGACTGAAGCTTTCTTT. Translating gives CASSSRDRGRWTEAFF.

This chain links TRBV5-1 with TRBJ2-2; TRBD2 agrees at 7 bases. J gave up 0 bases and V 4 bases, and 9 bases lay outside the gene matches. The germline gives CDR1 SGHRS, CDR2 YFSETQ. The CDR3 is 17 amino acids. The CDR3 bases are TGCGCCAGCAGCCCAAACCCTAGCGGCTCGAACACCGGGGAGCTGTTTTTT. Protein product: CASSPNPSGSNTGELFF.

As concerns this clone: The junction departs from the called germline gene at one end, perhaps through a read error. The rearrangement uses TRBV2 and TRBJ1-2, with 11 nucleotides matching TRBD1. CDR1 and CDR2 from the germline V gene are SNHLY and FYNNEI. The CDR3 is made up of 15 amino acids. CDR3 sequence: CASGDRDRGFDGYTF. In DNA, the CDR3 is TGTGCCAGCGGTGACCGGGACAGGGGGTTCGATGGCTACACCTTC. Looking up the rest from reference TRBV2 and TRBJ1-2 gives the full variable domain: EPEVTQTPSHQVTQMGQEVILRCVPISNHLYFYWYRQILGQKVEFLVSFYNNEISEKSEIFDDQFSVERPDGSNFTLKIRSTKLEDSAMYFCASGDRDRGFDGYTFGSGTRLTVV.

The genes are TRBV6-5 and TRBJ1-4; 7 bases match TRBD1. Germline CDR1 MNHEY, CDR2 SVGAGI. The CDR3 sequence is 14 residues long. Germline trimming cut 6 bases from V and 7 bases from J; bases unmatched to any gene: 8. CDR3 DNA sequence: TGTGCCAGCAGCCCGAACAGGGGAGCTGAAAAACTGTTTTTT. Translation gives CASSPNRGAEKLFF.

V gene TRBV6-5 combines with J gene TRBJ2-1; D perhaps matches TRBD1 (5 bases). Germline-derived CDR1 and CDR2 are MNHEY and SVGAGI. V was shortened by 7 bases and J by 9 bases, with 10 bases between the two germline ends. This CDR3 comprises 11 residues. In DNA form, the CDR3 reads TGTGCCAGCACCTCAGGGCCTGAGCAGTTCTTC. Translated: CASTSGPEQFF.

J is TRBJ1-3 and V is TRBV15; possibly TRBD1 for D (5 bases). The CDR3 length is 15 residues. V was cut by 5 bases and J by 0 bases, with 11 bases left in between. Per germline, CDR1 LNHNV and CDR2 YYDKDF (reference sequence). CDR3 coding DNA: TGTGCCACCAGCTCCAACAGGTTCTCTGGAAACACCATATATTTT. Translating gives CATSSNRFSGNTIYF.

The chain joins TRBV7-9 to TRBJ1-2; D gene unclear. The germline V and J ends were trimmed by 3 bases and 0 bases, with 5 bases remaining between them. Germline assignment: CDR1 SEHNR and CDR2 FQNEAQ (reference sequence). The CDR3 contains 13 residues. The CDR3 sequence is CASSFISNYGYTF. Here the CDR3 DNA reads TGTGCCAGCAGCTTCATTTCTAACTATGGCTACACCTTC.

The gene calls are TRBV7-9 and TRBJ2-1, with TRBD1 as a possible D gene (6 bases). CDR3 size: 19 residues. The germline V gene has CDR1 SEHNR and CDR2 FQNEAQ (reference sequence). Trimming removed 5 bases from V and 3 bases from J, with 26 bases in between. The CDR3 nucleotides are TGTGCCAGCAGCCCTAATAAAAGGACAGACCCCCGGGTCTACAATGAGCAGTTCTTC. It is translated as CASSPNKRTDPRVYNEQFF.

The rearrangement links TRBV30 to TRBJ1-3; D unresolved. Trimming cost V 3 bases and J 0 bases, with 3 bases left between them. The germline V gene has CDR1 GTSNPN and CDR2 SVGIG (reference sequence). The CDR3 runs to 12 residues. The CDR3 loop reads CAWRYSGNTIYF. CDR3 nucleotides: TGTGCCTGGAGGTACTCTGGAAACACCATATATTTT. Based on the CDR3 plus reference TRBV30 and TRBJ1-3, the full variable domain is SQTIHQWPATLVQPVGSPLSLECTVEGTSNPNLYWYRQAAGRGLQLLFYSVGIGQISSEVPQNLSASRPQDRQFILSSKKLLLSDSGFYLCAWRYSGNTIYFGEGSWLTVV.

There are a few counts of this clone. The chain couples TRBV11-2 to TRBJ1-1, with D maybe TRBD1 (6 bases). Looked up from germline, CDR1 is SGHAT and CDR2 is FQNNGV. The CDR3 spans 17 residues. The V and J ends lost 6 bases and 1 base respectively, with 21 bases between them. The CDR3 sequence is CASRKLTGPKRNTEAFF. The CDR3 DNA is TGTGCCAGCAGAAAACTCACAGGGCCCAAACGGAACACTGAAGCTTTCTTT.

This clone was detected once. The chain carries TRBV19 and TRBJ2-1, with a weak D call TRBD1 (5 bases). Germline V gene sequence: CDR1 LNHDA, CDR2 SQIVND (reference sequence). V was clipped by 7 bases and J by 6 bases, with 7 bases between them. The length of the CDR3 is 11 residues. CDR3 protein: CASKTANEQFF. The CDR3 nucleotides are TGTGCCAGTAAGACAGCCAATGAGCAGTTCTTC.

The chain uses TRBV11-2 and TRBJ2-4; 13 bases map to TRBD2. V shed 0 bases and J 6 bases; nucleotides not matched to a gene: 8. CDR1 and CDR2 (germline): SGHAT, FQNNGV. The CDR3 runs to 18 residues. The chain's CDR3 is CASSLERLAGGGGNIQYF. In nucleotides, the CDR3 is TGTGCCAGCAGCTTAGAAAGACTAGCGGGAGGCGGGGGAAACATTCAGTACTTC.

The V and J genes are TRBV2 and TRBJ2-5; perhaps TRBD2 as D (5 bases). The length of the CDR3 is 13 residues. CDR1 SNHLY and CDR2 FYNNEI come from the germline V gene. V was trimmed by 3 bases and J by 5 bases, leaving 10 bases between them. The CDR3, as DNA: TGTGCCAGCAGTGATGGGCGAGGGGAGACCCAGTACTTC. It is translated as CASSDGRGETQYF.

The chain links TRBV6-5 to TRBJ1-1; no definite D call. The V gene's germline CDR1 is MNHEY and CDR2 SVGAGI. The CDR3 covers 15 residues. Trimming pared 2 bases from V and 2 bases from J, leaving 12 bases between. In DNA, the CDR3 is TGTGCCAGCAGTTACCGGAGGGAACCAAACACTGAAGCTTTCTTT. This codes for CASSYRREPNTEAFF.